This T cell receptor (beta chain) was found in a study of memory CD4+ T cells and cytomegalovirus serostatus. Study-level background: This sample comes from healthy Belgian adults, 9 CMV seropositive, roughly 22 seronegative.

A word on this clone: Its antigen is still unknown.

J was trimmed by 7 bases and V by 5 bases; bases with no gene match: 10. CDR1 SGHVS and CDR2 FQNEAQ come from the germline V gene. The CDR3 consists of 14 residues. Authors' data handling: After removing out-of-frame reads, around 2,100,000 distinct TCRbeta sequences remained. The table came from immunoSEQ multiplex PCR; TCRdb's copy has only in-frame clones and leaves some out. That table gives V, J and clone size, and the DNA gave D and trimming. The table includes over 40,000 clones, 82% detected once. General study results and limits: About two fifths of the roughly 160 known CMV-associated TCRbeta sequences appeared in CD4+ memory.

Single viable CD3+CD4+CD8-CD45RO+ cells were sorted as the memory CD4+ T cells. Total CD4+ T cells were enriched by CD4 positive selection. The TCR was taken from an adult in good health and CMV-seronegative. V usage is TRBV7-8 and J usage is TRBJ1-1; 7 bases align to TRBD1. The specimen was memory CD4+ T cells from blood. CDR3 coding DNA: TGTGCCAGCAGCCGAAGGGGCCGGGACAGTGAAGCTTTCTTT. It translates to CASSRRGRDSEAFF.